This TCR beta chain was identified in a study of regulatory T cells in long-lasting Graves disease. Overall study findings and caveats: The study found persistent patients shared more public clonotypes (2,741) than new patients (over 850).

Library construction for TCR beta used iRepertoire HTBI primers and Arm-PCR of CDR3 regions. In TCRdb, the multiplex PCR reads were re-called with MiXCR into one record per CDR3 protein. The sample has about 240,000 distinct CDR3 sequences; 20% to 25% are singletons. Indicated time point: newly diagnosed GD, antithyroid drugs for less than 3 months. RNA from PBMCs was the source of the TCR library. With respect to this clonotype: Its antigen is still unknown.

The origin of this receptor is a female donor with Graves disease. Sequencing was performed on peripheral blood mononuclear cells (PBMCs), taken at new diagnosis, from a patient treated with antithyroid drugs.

CDR3 sequence (DNA): TGTGCCAGCAGTTACGGTCACTCCTATAATTCACCCCTCCACTTT. Its protein is CASSYGHSYNSPLHF. This chain uses TRBV6-5 with TRBJ1-6; D uncertain. V gave up 2 bases and J gave up 0 bases, with 5 bases separating them. The germline gives CDR1 MNHEY, CDR2 SVGAGI. The CDR3 is made up of 15 amino acids.